This passage covers 27 T cell receptor beta chains from one sample sequenced in a study of T cell repertoires in cytomegalovirus infection. No antigens are known for them. TCRdb recomputed calls from the reads with MiXCR, one row per CDR3 protein. Of fewer than 650,000 distinct CDR3 sequences in the sample, just under 40% were seen once. The specimen was cultured PBMCs, collected from culture after CMV antigen stimulation. Receptor source: a human donor in good health (CMV status not recorded). Some clones in this sample may be carry-over from other donors' samples.

V and J are TRBV11-2 and TRBJ1-1; D unresolved. The CDR3 covers 12 residues. CDR1 SGHAT and CDR2 FQNNGV come from the germline V gene. Trimming pared 8 bases from V and 0 bases from J, leaving 7 bases between. The CDR3 reads CASRGLNTEAFF. CDR3 nucleotide sequence: TGTGCCAGCCGCGGTTTGAACACTGAAGCTTTCTTT.

V gene TRBV4-3 combines with J gene TRBJ2-4, with TRBD2 identical over 7 bases. Losses at the gene ends were 0 bases for V and 3 bases for J; bases not matched to a gene: 5. This CDR3 has 16 amino acids. The germline CDR1 and CDR2 sequences are LGHNA and YSLEER. CDR3 DNA sequence: TGCGCCAGCAGCCAAGACGGGAGGTTGGACAAAAACATTCAGTACTTC. Amino acids: CASSQDGRLDKNIQYF.

The gene calls are TRBV7-8 and TRBJ1-2, with D possibly being TRBD1 (6 bases). The germline CDR1 and CDR2 sequences are SGHVS and FQNEAQ. V lost 4 bases and J lost 8, with 14 bases in between. The CDR3 contains 13 residues. The CDR3 coding sequence is TGTGCCAGCAGCTATCATGGGGGGGGCGGCTACACCTTC. It translates to CASSYHGGGGYTF. Full variable domain (rest looked up from reference TRBV7-8 and TRBJ1-2): GAGVSQSPRYKVAKRGQDVALRCDPISGHVSLFWYQQALGQGPEFLTYFQNEAQLDKSGLPSDRFFAERPEGSVSTLKIQRTQQEDSAVYLCASSYHGGGGYTFGSGTRLTVV.

This clonotype was seen a few times. As DNA, the CDR3 is TGTGCCAGCAGCTTTTGGTCCCGAGGGGGCCCTAACCTAGGGAATGAGCAGTTCTTC. This encodes CASSFWSRGGPNLGNEQFF. This rearrangement joins TRBV7-9 to TRBJ2-1; 7 positions match TRBD1. Germline V gene data show CDR1 as SEHNR and CDR2 as FQNEAQ (reference sequence). Unmatched junction bases numbered 21, after V lost 3 bases and J lost 7 bases. This CDR3 region has 19 residues.

This clonotype was counted ten times or more. Here the CDR3 reads CASSFRTNTEAFF. CDR3 nucleotide sequence: TGTGCCAGCAGCTTCCGGACGAACACTGAAGCTTTCTTT. The rearrangement uses TRBV7-2 and TRBJ1-1, with D hard to call. The CDR3 covers 13 residues. Looked up from germline, CDR1 is SGHTA and CDR2 is FQGNSA. V was clipped by 3 bases and J by 1 base, with 6 bases between them.

A remark on this clonotype: One junction end disagrees with the germline gene, perhaps due to a read error. This rearrangement joins TRBV7-2 to TRBJ2-1, with 14 bases aligning to TRBD2. The CDR3 is 14 residues long. The germline gives CDR1 SGHTA, CDR2 FQGNSA. The CDR3 DNA is TGTGCCAGCAGCTTAACCCGGACTAGCGGGAGGTGGCACTTC. Its protein is CASSLTRTSGRWHF.

V is TRBV12-5 and J is TRBJ2-2, with D tentatively TRBD1 (6 bases). Germline assignment: CDR1 LGHNT and CDR2 FRNRAP. V was pared by 0 bases and J by 2 bases, with 10 bases between. This CDR3 region has 16 residues. CDR3 sequence (DNA): TGTGCTAGTGGTTTGGTAATCAGGGGTAACACCGGGGAGCTGTTTTTT. As protein: CASGLVIRGNTGELFF. Full variable domain (rest looked up from reference TRBV12-5 and TRBJ2-2): DARVTQTPRHKVTEMGQEVTMRCQPILGHNTVFWYRQTMMQGLELLAYFRNRAPLDDSGMPKDRFSAEMPDATLATLKIQPSEPRDSAVYFCASGLVIRGNTGELFFGEGSRLTVL.

A few counts support this clonotype. The V gene is TRBV29-1, the J gene TRBJ2-2; no clear D gene. Germline V gene lookup returns CDR1 SQVTM and CDR2 ANQGSEA. Trimming removed 4 bases at V and 8 bases at J, with 8 bases between. The CDR3 is 11 amino acids. The DNA of the CDR3 is TGCAGCGTTGGAGTTAAGGGGGAGCTGTTTTTT. Translation: CSVGVKGELFF.

This clonotype was picked up a small number of times. This rearrangement joins TRBV4-2 to TRBJ2-1; 7 bases line up with TRBD2. The CDR3 sequence is 15 residues long. Trimming removed 0 bases from V and 13 bases from J; junction bases left unmatched: 12. In germline, CDR1 is LGHNA, CDR2 YNFKEQ. CDR3 region: CASSQDLGGGVFQFF. The CDR3 coding sequence is TGTGCCAGCAGCCAAGATCTGGGGGGGGGGGTGTTTCAGTTCTTC.

The chain employs TRBV6-6 and TRBJ1-5, with 8 bases that match TRBD1. Losses at the gene ends were 8 bases for V and 2 bases for J; bases not matched to a gene: 5. CDR3 length: 14 amino acids. The germline gives CDR1 MNHNY, CDR2 SVGAGI (reference sequence). DNA of the CDR3: TGTGCCAGCCAAACAGGGGGTGGCAATCAGCCCCAGCATTTT. It yields the protein CASQTGGGNQPQHF.

This clonotype was seen more than once but under ten times. The J gene is TRBJ1-1, the V gene TRBV27; no definite D call. Trimming took 3 bases from V and 0 from J, leaving 14 bases between them. Germline lookup yields CDR1 MNHEY and CDR2 SMNVEV (reference sequence). This CDR3 is 16 amino acids long. As DNA, the CDR3 is TGTGCCAGCAGTTTGGGTGTACAGTTCATGAACACTGAAGCTTTCTTT. This encodes CASSLGVQFMNTEAFF.

Comments on this clonotype: Without the conserved terminal phenylalanine or tryptophan, this CDR3 likely stems from a read error. The V call is TRBV7-2, the J call TRBJ2-1; 10 nucleotides line up with TRBD2. Germline V gives CDR1 SGHTA, CDR2 FQGNSA. The CDR3 length is 15 residues. Trimming at V came to 1 base and at J to 8 bases, leaving 5 bases not matched to a gene. The CDR3 sequence: CASSLVSSGSYEQFL. In nucleotides, the CDR3 is TGTGCCAGCAGCTTAGTGTCTAGCGGGAGTTATGAGCAGTTCTTA.

The J gene is TRBJ2-5, the V gene TRBV5-4; D gene unclear. Trimming pared 1 base from V and 2 bases from J, leaving 9 bases between. This CDR3 is 14 amino acids long. Per the germline V gene, CDR1 is SGHNT and CDR2 is YYREEE (reference sequence). The CDR3 nucleotides read TGTGCCAGCAGCTTGATGGAGATACAAGAGACCCAGTACTTC. Encoded protein: CASSLMEIQETQYF.

The chain employs TRBV28 and TRBJ1-5; D may be TRBD1 (5 bases). Per germline, CDR1 MDHEN and CDR2 SYDVKM. The germline V and J ends were trimmed by 8 bases and 4 bases, with 15 bases remaining between them. There are 14 residues in the CDR3. CDR3 residues: CASSPFRDNQPQHF. The CDR3, as DNA: TGTGCCAGCTCCCCCTTCAGGGATAATCAGCCCCAGCATTTT.

The DNA of the CDR3 is TGCGCCAGCAGCTATCGGACTAGCGAAGCCTACGAGCAGTACTTC. It translates to CASSYRTSEAYEQYF. The chain combines TRBV4-1 with TRBJ2-7; TRBD2 matches 9 bases. The germline V gene encodes CDR1 MGHRA and CDR2 YSYEKL. CDR3 length: 15 residues. V was clipped by 5 bases and J by 2 bases; unmatched bases: 7.

This clonotype was recorded only once. The V and J genes are TRBV19 and TRBJ1-4; D is perhaps TRBD1 (5 bases). V was clipped by 3 bases and J by 7 bases, with 15 bases between them. Germline-derived CDR1 and CDR2 are LNHDA and SQIVND (reference sequence). The CDR3 consists of 15 residues. CDR3 sequence: CASSIIGRDPEKLFF. DNA of the CDR3: TGTGCCAGTAGTATCATCGGCAGGGACCCTGAAAAACTGTTTTTT.

This clonotype has a count of ten or more. The chain recombines TRBV7-2 with TRBJ2-5; D remains unclear. V was clipped by 3 bases and J by 4 bases, with 12 bases between them. CDR3 length: 14 amino acids. Germline assignment: CDR1 SGHTA and CDR2 FQGNSA. CDR3: CASSLLGPGETQYF. The CDR3 DNA follows: TGTGCCAGCAGCTTGTTAGGGCCGGGAGAGACCCAGTACTTC.

This clonotype was recorded at least ten times. The chain is built from TRBV7-2 and TRBJ1-3, with D unresolved. This CDR3 comprises 13 residues. V lost 0 bases, J lost 4 bases, and 4 bases lay in between. Germline V gives CDR1 SGHTA, CDR2 FQGNSA. As DNA, the CDR3 is TGTGCCAGCAGCTTAGCATCAGGAAACACCATATATTTT. It encodes CASSLASGNTIYF.

The J gene is TRBJ2-5, the V gene TRBV29-1; 8 bases are shared with TRBD2. The CDR3 runs to 14 residues. J was trimmed by 4 bases and V by 7 bases; bases with no gene match: 11. Germline V gene lookup returns CDR1 SQVTM and CDR2 ANQGSEA. For the CDR3, the DNA is TGCAGCGCCGGGTGGGCGGGAGGAGGAGAGACCCAGTACTTC. As protein: CSAGWAGGGETQYF.

This clonotype came up a few times. The chain uses TRBV27 and TRBJ1-5, with D unresolved. This CDR3 spans 16 amino acids. The V and J ends lost 4 bases and 0 bases respectively, with 13 bases between them. Germline CDR1 reads MNHEY; CDR2 reads SMNVEV (reference sequence). The CDR3 here is CASSSAGTPSNQPQHF. DNA for the CDR3: TGTGCCAGCAGTTCGGCAGGCACGCCTAGCAATCAGCCCCAGCATTTT.

The V call is TRBV7-6, the J call TRBJ1-6; possible D gene TRBD1, 6 bases. Germline-derived CDR1 and CDR2 are SGHVS and FNYEAQ. Trimming pared 2 bases from V and 10 bases from J, leaving 24 bases between. This CDR3 has 18 residues. The CDR3 DNA is TGTGCCAGCAGCTTAACCCCCGGGGCCAGGGGATTAGGATCACCCCTCCACTTT. This gives the protein CASSLTPGARGLGSPLHF.

The chain couples TRBV6-1 to TRBJ1-4, with 8 bases identical to TRBD1. The ends lost 3 bases at V and 2 bases at J; junction bases unmatched: 2. Germline CDR1 reads MNHNS; CDR2 reads SASEGT. The CDR3 contains 15 residues. CDR3 sequence reads: CASSDPGGTNEKLFF. Here the CDR3 DNA reads TGTGCCAGCAGTGACCCAGGGGGCACTAATGAAAAACTGTTTTTT.

The chain combines TRBV15 with TRBJ1-1; maybe TRBD1 (6 bases). Germline V CDR1 and CDR2: LNHNV, YYDKDF (reference sequence). This CDR3 has 17 amino acids. The V and J ends lost 1 base and 1 base respectively, with 16 bases between them. The CDR3 protein is CATSRGGGGLRNTEAFF. For the CDR3, the DNA is TGTGCCACCAGCAGAGGAGGCGGGGGGCTTAGGAACACTGAAGCTTTCTTT.

This clonotype was recorded a few times. This chain joins TRBV7-6 and TRBJ2-3, with D possibly TRBD1 on 6 matching bases. CDR3 length equals 15 residues. CDR1 and CDR2 from the germline V gene are SGHVS and FNYEAQ. Trimming left V 2 bases short and J 0 bases short, with 9 bases between. CDR3 sequence reads: CASSLQGKSTDTQYF. The CDR3 DNA is TGTGCCAGCAGCTTACAGGGGAAGAGCACAGATACGCAGTATTTT.

V is TRBV7-2 and J is TRBJ1-1; the D is unclear. With 0 bases removed from V and 1 base from J, the gap between germline ends came to 15 bases. The CDR3 has 17 residues. The germline CDR1 and CDR2 sequences are SGHTA and FQGNSA. Here the CDR3 DNA reads TGTGCCAGCAGCTTAGCGCGGTCCCGGCGAGGGAACACTGAAGCTTTCTTT. This encodes CASSLARSRRGNTEAFF.

This clonotype was seen more than once but under ten times. This sequence joins TRBV6-1 and TRBJ1-2; TRBD1 matches 8 bases. Germline V lookup: CDR1 MNHNS, CDR2 SASEGT. Germline trimming cut 6 bases from V and 7 bases from J; bases unmatched to any gene: 22. The CDR3 is 18 amino acids. In DNA form, the CDR3 reads TGTGCCAGCAGCGGGCGAGCAGGGGGCGCGAGTCGGTTGCGTGGCTACACCTTC. The encoded protein is CASSGRAGGASRLRGYTF.

This sequence joins TRBV6-2 or TRBV6-3 and TRBJ1-5, with a possible D match to TRBD1 (6 bases). This CDR3 is built from 13 residues. Deletions cut 8 bases from V and 7 bases from J, with 15 bases between. In germline, CDR1 is MNHEY, CDR2 SVGEGT. The CDR3 DNA is TGTGCCAGCGCCTGGGGGCTTCAGCAGCCCCAGCATTTT. This codes for CASAWGLQQPQHF.